These T cell receptor beta chains were read from a single sample in a study of shared clonotypes between healthy human individuals. Here immunoSEQ multiplex PCR was the method, and the copy in TCRdb shows in-frame clones only, minus some. The sample consists of about 110,000 clones, under 70% of them appearing once. Sequenced input: memory CD8+ T cells sorted from blood. All receptors come from a woman aged 25 to 45 in good health. The CDR3 runs from the conserved cysteine through the conserved F or W. The D gene is left open where the match is weak. For some rows the clone size is stated as once, few or many, or as a class when expanded; others skip it.

j_gene: TRBJ2-5; abundance: .; d_gene: .; v_gene: TRBV5-1; CDR3aa: CASSLARGTQYF; CDR3nt: TGCGCCAGCAGCTTGGCCCGGGGGACCCAGTACTTC
j_gene: TRBJ1-4; abundance: few; d_gene: .; v_gene: TRBV29-1; CDR3aa: CSVAEGEKLFF; CDR3nt: TGCAGCGTTGCCGAGGGTGAAAAACTGTTTTTT
j_gene: TRBJ2-1; abundance: many; d_gene: .; v_gene: TRBV21-1; CDR3aa: CASSRLMGRPKGEQFF; CDR3nt: TGTGCCAGCAGCAGATTGATGGGACGGCCCAAAGGGGAGCAGTTCTTC
j_gene: TRBJ2-7; abundance: few; d_gene: .; v_gene: TRBV6-6; CDR3aa: CASSYVRDIAYEQYF; CDR3nt: TGTGCCAGCAGTTACGTTAGGGACATAGCCTACGAGCAGTACTTC
j_gene: TRBJ2-3; abundance: .; d_gene: TRBD2; v_gene: TRBV29-1; CDR3aa: CSVESGRGTDTQYF; CDR3nt: TGCAGCGTTGAGAGCGGGAGAGGCACAGATACGCAGTATTTT
j_gene: TRBJ1-2; abundance: .; d_gene: TRBD1; v_gene: TRBV5-1; CDR3aa: CASTFGTEVPYGYTF; CDR3nt: TGCGCCAGCACTTTCGGGACAGAAGTTCCCTATGGCTACACCTTC
j_gene: TRBJ2-5; abundance: few; d_gene: .; v_gene: TRBV28; CDR3aa: CASSLSVFETQYF; CDR3nt: TGTGCCAGCAGTTTATCCGTATTTGAGACCCAGTACTTC
j_gene: TRBJ1-4; abundance: .; d_gene: .; v_gene: TRBV27; CDR3aa: CASSFGWQGRILDEKLFF; CDR3nt: TGTGCCAGCAGTTTTGGGTGGCAGGGGAGGATCCTGGATGAAAAACTGTTTTTT
j_gene: TRBJ1-3; abundance: .; d_gene: .; v_gene: TRBV28; CDR3aa: CASSLTEGNTIYF; CDR3nt: TGTGCCAGCAGTTTGACAGAAGGAAACACCATATATTTT
j_gene: TRBJ2-7; abundance: few; d_gene: .; v_gene: TRBV7-9; CDR3aa: CASSLVTYEQYF; CDR3nt: TGTGCCAGCAGCTTAGTCACCTACGAGCAGTACTTC
j_gene: TRBJ2-3; abundance: .; d_gene: .; v_gene: TRBV21-1; CDR3aa: CASSQTGASGRDTQYF; CDR3nt: TGTGCCAGCAGCCAAACCGGGGCTAGCGGGAGGGATACGCAGTATTTT
j_gene: TRBJ2-1; abundance: few; d_gene: TRBD2; v_gene: TRBV29-1; CDR3aa: CSVVSIAGEFF; CDR3nt: TGCAGCGTTGTGTCAATAGCGGGGGAGTTCTTC
j_gene: TRBJ2-7; abundance: .; d_gene: .; v_gene: TRBV10-2; CDR3aa: CASRTNGDSYEQYF; CDR3nt: TGCGCCAGCAGAACAAACGGAGACTCCTACGAGCAGTACTTC
j_gene: TRBJ1-1; abundance: few; d_gene: TRBD1; v_gene: TRBV29-1; CDR3aa: CSVGTGETEAFF; CDR3nt: TGCAGCGTCGGGACAGGGGAAACTGAAGCTTTCTTT
j_gene: TRBJ1-1; abundance: once; d_gene: .; v_gene: TRBV27; CDR3aa: CASSLSPRAGNTEAFF; CDR3nt: TGTGCCAGCAGTTTAAGCCCCCGGGCCGGGAACACTGAAGCTTTCTTT
j_gene: TRBJ1-1; abundance: once; d_gene: .; v_gene: TRBV18; CDR3aa: CASSRAASNTEAFF; CDR3nt: TGTGCCAGCTCACGGGCAGCAAGTAACACTGAAGCTTTCTTT
j_gene: TRBJ2-1; abundance: many; d_gene: TRBD2; v_gene: TRBV30; CDR3aa: CAWSRLAGGPSEQFF; CDR3nt: TGTGCCTGGAGTAGACTAGCGGGAGGGCCAAGTGAGCAGTTCTTC
j_gene: TRBJ1-1; abundance: .; d_gene: .; v_gene: TRBV28; CDR3aa: CASSPPPIRTRMNTEAFF; CDR3nt: TGTGCCAGCAGCCCCCCACCGATAAGGACGAGGATGAACACTGAAGCTTTCTTT
j_gene: TRBJ2-1; abundance: .; d_gene: .; v_gene: TRBV29-1; CDR3aa: CSVDSQIGVNEQFF; CDR3nt: TGCAGCGTTGATTCCCAGATTGGGGTCAATGAGCAGTTCTTC
j_gene: TRBJ2-3; abundance: .; d_gene: TRBD2; v_gene: TRBV5-8; CDR3aa: CASSLAASGLGPDTQYF; CDR3nt: TGTGCCAGCAGCTTGGCGGCTAGCGGACTGGGGCCAGATACGCAGTATTTT
j_gene: TRBJ2-4; abundance: .; d_gene: .; v_gene: TRBV11-2; CDR3aa: CASSSQDYWQYF; CDR3nt: TGTGCCAGCAGCTCCCAGGACTACTGGCAGTACTTC